These T cell receptor beta chains were read from a single sample in a study of blood T cell repertoires in COVID-19. Here immunoSEQ multiplex PCR was the method, and the copy in TCRdb shows in-frame clones only, minus some. The sample shows around 400,000 clones, around 87% of them seen only once. Specimen: peripheral blood. The origin of the receptors is a woman in her sixties or seventies with COVID-19, enrolled during active disease. Each CDR3 is given with its conserved first and last residue. D genes are given only for firm matches. A row's size may be missing; if present it is once, few, many or a size class.

size: NA
J: TRBJ1-6
V: TRBV6-5
D: TRBD1
CDR3: CASRPTGEASPLHF
DNA: TGTGCCAGCAGACCGACAGGGGAGGCTTCACCCCTCCACTTT

size: NA
J: TRBJ1-1
V: TRBV19
D: TRBD1
CDR3: CASSPVWGTGDTEAFF
DNA: TGTGCCAGTAGTCCCGTATGGGGGACAGGGGACACTGAAGCTTTCTTT

size: NA
J: TRBJ2-5
V: TRBV4-2
D: TRBD2
CDR3: CASSQPSGAETQYF
DNA: TGTGCCAGCAGCCAACCTAGCGGGGCAGAGACCCAGTACTTC

size: few
J: TRBJ1-3
V: TRBV11-3
D: TRBD1
CDR3: CASSSGQDGNTIYF
DNA: TGTGCCAGCAGCTCAGGACAGGATGGAAACACCATATATTTT

size: NA
J: TRBJ1-2
V: TRBV28
D: NA
CDR3: CASTRPQAWGYTF
DNA: TGTGCCAGCACCCGCCCCCAAGCCTGGGGCTACACCTTC

size: NA
J: TRBJ1-6
V: TRBV28
D: NA
CDR3: CASSLGHEGSPLHF
DNA: TGTGCCAGCAGTTTAGGGCACGAAGGTTCACCCCTCCACTTT

size: NA
J: TRBJ1-1
V: TRBV30
D: TRBD1
CDR3: CAWSGDRLNTEAFF
DNA: TGTGCCTGGAGTGGGGACAGATTGAACACTGAAGCTTTCTTT

size: once
J: TRBJ2-5
V: TRBV28
D: NA
CDR3: CASSLGGGRQETQYF
DNA: TGTGCCAGCAGTTTAGGCGGGGGCCGCCAAGAGACCCAGTACTTC

size: NA
J: TRBJ1-6
V: TRBV11-2
D: NA
CDR3: CASSSGINSPLHF
DNA: TGTGCCAGCAGCTCCGGGATTAATTCACCCCTCCACTTT

size: NA
J: TRBJ1-6
V: TRBV5-1
D: NA
CDR3: CASSSSSYNSPLHF
DNA: TGCGCCAGCAGCTCGAGCTCCTATAATTCACCCCTCCACTTT

size: NA
J: TRBJ1-1
V: TRBV15
D: NA
CDR3: CATTRGRGLDTEAFF
DNA: TGTGCCACCACCCGCGGGAGGGGGTTAGACACTGAAGCTTTCTTT

size: NA
J: TRBJ1-1
V: TRBV30
D: TRBD1
CDR3: CAWSLRGSSLGAFF
DNA: TGTGCCTGGAGCCTCAGGGGGTCAAGCCTAGGTGCTTTCTTT

size: NA
J: TRBJ2-7
V: TRBV2
D: TRBD2
CDR3: CASSHTSGDYEQYF
DNA: TGTGCCAGCAGTCACACTAGCGGGGACTACGAGCAGTACTTC

size: NA
J: TRBJ2-7
V: TRBV19
D: NA
CDR3: CASSIVGYEQYF
DNA: TGTGCCAGTAGTATAGTCGGGTACGAGCAGTACTTC

size: NA
J: TRBJ2-3
V: TRBV27
D: TRBD1
CDR3: CASSLFGTGVLDTQYF
DNA: TGTGCCAGCAGTTTATTCGGGACAGGGGTATTAGATACGCAGTATTTT

size: NA
J: TRBJ2-2
V: TRBV2
D: TRBD1
CDR3: CASSSSPIPGQGDTGELFF
DNA: TGTGCCAGCAGTTCTTCACCTATCCCGGGACAGGGAGACACCGGGGAGCTGTTTTTT

size: NA
J: TRBJ2-1
V: TRBV5-4
D: NA
CDR3: CASSWRQGGGLYNEQFF
DNA: TGTGCCAGCAGCTGGAGGCAGGGCGGGGGCCTCTACAATGAGCAGTTCTTC

size: NA
J: TRBJ1-1
V: TRBV6-5
D: NA
CDR3: CASARRNTEAFF
DNA: TGTGCCAGCGCAAGGAGGAACACTGAAGCTTTCTTT

size: NA
J: TRBJ2-7
V: TRBV19
D: NA
CDR3: CASSITGGAGYEQYF
DNA: TGTGCCAGTAGTATAACAGGAGGGGCGGGCTACGAGCAGTACTTC

size: NA
J: TRBJ1-6
V: TRBV18
D: NA
CDR3: CASSSERRGSPLHF
DNA: TGTGCCAGCTCGTCGGAGCGGAGGGGTTCACCCCTCCACTTT

size: NA
J: TRBJ2-3
V: TRBV11-3
D: NA
CDR3: CASSPGIDTQYF
DNA: TGTGCCAGCAGCCCAGGCATCGATACGCAGTATTTT

size: NA
J: TRBJ1-1
V: TRBV7-3
D: NA
CDR3: CASSPLAAMNTEAFF
DNA: TGTGCCAGCAGCCCTCTGGCAGCGATGAACACTGAAGCTTTCTTT

size: once
J: TRBJ2-7
V: TRBV20-1
D: NA
CDR3: CHPGSIHEQYF
DNA: TGCCATCCAGGCTCCATCCACGAGCAGTACTTC

size: once
J: TRBJ1-5
V: TRBV5-5
D: TRBD1
CDR3: CASSFGRGQGLNQPQHF
DNA: TGTGCCAGCAGCTTCGGCCGGGGACAGGGTCTTAATCAGCCCCAGCATTTT

size: NA
J: TRBJ1-5
V: TRBV19
D: NA
CDR3: CASSIEGGNQPQHF
DNA: TGTGCCAGTAGTATAGAAGGGGGCAATCAGCCCCAGCATTTT

size: NA
J: TRBJ2-2
V: TRBV18
D: TRBD1
CDR3: CASSPLKQGVTGELFF
DNA: TGTGCCAGCTCACCACTAAAACAGGGGGTCACCGGGGAGCTGTTTTTT

size: NA
J: TRBJ2-5
V: TRBV14
D: NA
CDR3: CASSQGLRVQETQYF
DNA: TGTGCCAGCAGCCAAGGATTGAGGGTCCAAGAGACCCAGTACTTC

size: NA
J: TRBJ1-2
V: TRBV14
D: NA
CDR3: CASSQDRVGYGYTF
DNA: TGTGCCAGCAGCCAAGACAGGGTCGGCTATGGCTACACCTTC

size: NA
J: TRBJ2-7
V: TRBV27
D: NA
CDR3: CASSFDRLSYEQYF
DNA: TGTGCCAGCAGTTTCGACAGGCTCTCCTACGAGCAGTACTTC

size: NA
J: TRBJ2-4
V: TRBV11-1
D: NA
CDR3: CASSFGILPAKNIQYF
DNA: TGTGCCAGCAGCTTCGGGATTCTACCAGCCAAAAACATTCAGTACTTC

size: NA
J: TRBJ1-4
V: TRBV5-8
D: NA
CDR3: CASSLRGHGNEKLFF
DNA: TGTGCCAGCAGCCTCCGAGGACATGGTAATGAAAAACTGTTTTTT

size: NA
J: TRBJ1-2
V: TRBV29-1
D: TRBD1
CDR3: CSVWDREGYTF
DNA: TGCAGCGTGTGGGACAGGGAAGGCTACACCTTC

size: NA
J: TRBJ2-1
V: TRBV2
D: TRBD1
CDR3: CASEASGGPYNEQFF
DNA: TGTGCCAGCGAGGCGTCAGGGGGCCCCTACAATGAGCAGTTCTTC

size: NA
J: TRBJ1-2
V: TRBV28
D: NA
CDR3: CASSLPGNSYGYTF
DNA: TGTGCCAGCAGCCTTCCGGGAAACTCTTATGGCTACACCTTC

size: NA
J: TRBJ2-1
V: TRBV5-1
D: TRBD2
CDR3: CASSFSVAGDDYNEQFF
DNA: TGCGCCAGCAGCTTCTCGGTAGCGGGGGACGATTACAATGAGCAGTTCTTC

size: NA
J: TRBJ1-1
V: TRBV29-1
D: TRBD1
CDR3: CSATGTGVATEAFF
DNA: TGCAGCGCCACCGGGACAGGGGTGGCGACTGAAGCTTTCTTT

size: NA
J: TRBJ1-1
V: TRBV7-9
D: NA
CDR3: CASSPDTLNTEAFF
DNA: TGTGCCAGCAGCCCAGACACCCTGAACACTGAAGCTTTCTTT

size: NA
J: TRBJ2-2
V: TRBV6-4
D: NA
CDR3: CASSEHDTGELFF
DNA: TGTGCCAGCAGTGAACATGACACCGGGGAGCTGTTTTTT

size: NA
J: TRBJ2-5
V: TRBV5-1
D: TRBD2
CDR3: CASGTSGRTKGQETQYF
DNA: TGCGCCAGCGGGACTAGCGGGCGGACTAAGGGCCAAGAGACCCAGTACTTC

size: NA
J: TRBJ1-2
V: TRBV7-2
D: NA
CDR3: CASSAQGGVYGYTF
DNA: TGTGCCAGCAGCGCTCAGGGAGGGGTTTATGGCTACACCTTC

size: NA
J: TRBJ1-2
V: TRBV19
D: NA
CDR3: CASSLLHLEWQGNHGYTF
DNA: TGTGCCAGTAGTCTCCTACACCTTGAGTGGCAGGGAAACCATGGCTACACCTTC

size: NA
J: TRBJ2-1
V: TRBV12-3/TRBV12-4
D: NA
CDR3: CASTFAWEQFF
DNA: TGTGCCAGCACCTTTGCGTGGGAGCAGTTCTTC

size: NA
J: TRBJ2-2
V: TRBV11-2
D: NA
CDR3: CASSSTGAGELFF
DNA: TGTGCCAGCAGCTCTACGGGGGCCGGGGAGCTGTTTTTT

size: NA
J: TRBJ1-3
V: TRBV7-6
D: TRBD1
CDR3: CASSLGDSRNTIYF
DNA: TGTGCCAGCAGCTTAGGGGACAGCAGAAACACCATATATTTT

size: few
J: TRBJ1-2
V: TRBV16
D: NA
CDR3: CASSQSPEGGYTF
DNA: TGTGCCAGCAGCCAATCCCCGGAGGGCGGCTACACCTTC

size: NA
J: TRBJ1-5
V: TRBV20-1
D: NA
CDR3: CSASLNSNQPQHF
DNA: TGCAGTGCTAGTTTAAATAGCAATCAGCCCCAGCATTTT

size: NA
J: TRBJ1-6
V: TRBV28
D: TRBD1
CDR3: CASRLAWDRGFSSPLHF
DNA: TGTGCCAGCAGACTGGCTTGGGACAGGGGGTTTAGTTCACCCCTCCACTTT

size: NA
J: TRBJ2-7
V: TRBV4-1
D: NA
CDR3: CASSHRPEQVSYEQYF
DNA: TGCGCCAGCAGCCATAGACCAGAACAGGTATCCTACGAGCAGTACTTC

size: once
J: TRBJ1-2
V: TRBV6-6
D: NA
CDR3: CASSYQSAGNYGYTF
DNA: TGTGCCAGCAGTTACCAAAGCGCGGGTAACTATGGCTACACCTTC

size: NA
J: TRBJ1-2
V: TRBV12-5
D: TRBD1
CDR3: CASGRTGQTGGARYGYTF
DNA: TGTGCTAGTGGCCGTACTGGGCAAACAGGGGGCGCCCGGTATGGCTACACCTTC

size: NA
J: TRBJ2-5
V: TRBV7-8
D: TRBD2
CDR3: CASSLEASGEETQYF
DNA: TGTGCCAGCAGCTTAGAAGCTAGCGGGGAAGAGACCCAGTACTTC

size: NA
J: TRBJ1-4
V: TRBV14
D: NA
CDR3: CASSQGKGVSEKLFF
DNA: TGTGCCAGCAGCCAAGGCAAGGGGGTTAGTGAAAAACTGTTTTTT

size: NA
J: TRBJ1-1
V: TRBV18
D: NA
CDR3: CASSPQGSVTEAFF
DNA: TGTGCCAGCTCACCTCAGGGTTCAGTCACTGAAGCTTTCTTT

size: NA
J: TRBJ1-4
V: TRBV4-1
D: NA
CDR3: CASSQVPEKLFF
DNA: TGCGCCAGCAGCCAAGTTCCGGAGAAACTGTTTTTT

size: NA
J: TRBJ1-2
V: TRBV28
D: NA
CDR3: CASSGLQAGDYGYTF
DNA: TGTGCCAGCAGTGGTCTCCAGGCAGGTGACTATGGCTACACCTTC

size: NA
J: TRBJ2-7
V: TRBV7-8
D: NA
CDR3: CASSLRTGALGQYF
DNA: TGTGCCAGCAGCTTAAGAACAGGAGCCTTGGGCCAGTACTTC